The present T cell receptor beta chain was sequenced within a study of blood T cell repertoires in COVID-19. Assay used: immunoSEQ multiplex PCR; TCRdb lists only in-frame clones, some missing. Here the sample spans tens of thousands of clones, less than 80% being singletons. The germline gives CDR1 LNHDA, CDR2 SQIVND (reference sequence). CDR3 length: 11 amino acids. V shed 4 bases and J shed 12 bases, with 13 bases lying between them. This sequence originates from a man between 60 and 75 years old with active or convalescent COVID-19. The chain employs TRBV19 and TRBJ2-7, with TRBD2 as a possible D gene (5 bases). The sequenced sample consisted of peripheral blood. For the CDR3, the DNA is TGTGCCAGTAGTAAGAGGGCCCCCCGGTACTTC. It yields the protein CASSKRAPRYF.